This T cell receptor beta chain is from a study of tumor-infiltrating lymphocytes in primary liver carcinoma. Study as a whole: Male and female patients aged 30 to 69 years made up the cohort.

This clonotype has only a few counts. Being one base from a much bigger clone, this may be a read error. This CDR3 comprises 13 residues. Germline V CDR1 and CDR2: ENHRY, SYGVKD. Co-extracted RNA and DNA came from approximately 20-30 mg of unsorted bulk tissue. There were five separate regions sampled from each tumor. TCR beta cDNA was made from around 460 ng total RNA with a constant-region primer. Three rounds of nested multiplex PCR with slightly modified ARM-PCR produced TCR beta libraries. Forward primers for TRBV1-TRBV30 and a C-beta reverse primer served the first two PCR rounds, at about 10 cycles each. Each CDR3 protein is one row after TCRdb ran MiXCR on the multiplex PCR reads. Of some 110,000 distinct CDR3 sequences detected, around 64% appear once; the ten largest clones hold less than 10%.

Material for sequencing was liver tumor tissue from sampling region 3. As for subset: tumor region T3, left-lateral pole. This chain joins TRBV10-3 and TRBJ1-2; D unresolved. The TCR sequence derives from a woman aged 60 to 75 with primary liver carcinoma and hepatitis B virus infection. In nucleotides, the CDR3 is TGTGTCATCAGTGAGAAGGCCTCTACCCCTTCCACCTTC. This encodes CVISEKASTPSTF.